The 21 T cell receptor beta chains below come from one sample, sequenced in a study of neurological immune-mediated disorders. TCRdb fed the 5' RACE reads into MiXCR, producing one record per CDR3 protein. The sample lists approximately 31,000 distinct CDR3 sequences; approximately 4.5% were seen once. The specimen sequenced was PBMCs. These receptor sequences come from a man aged 18 to 30 in good health.

This clonotype is labeled medium-sized. The rearrangement uses TRBV7-8 and TRBJ2-5; weak D call: TRBD1 (5 bases). The CDR3 loop spans 16 amino acids. From germline, CDR1 is SGHVS and CDR2 FQNEAQ. V shed 4 bases and J shed 1 base, with 16 bases lying between them. CDR3 protein: CASSSLGKRGQETQYF. The CDR3 DNA follows: TGTGCCAGCAGCTCATTAGGCAAAAGGGGCCAAGAGACCCAGTACTTC. Together with reference TRBV7-8 and TRBJ2-5, the CDR3 gives the full variable domain: GAGVSQSPRYKVAKRGQDVALRCDPISGHVSLFWYQQALGQGPEFLTYFQNEAQLDKSGLPSDRFFAERPEGSVSTLKIQRTQQEDSAVYLCASSSLGKRGQETQYFGPGTRLLVL.

In its sample, this clonotype was seen many times. The V gene is TRBV12-3 or TRBV12-4, the J gene TRBJ2-1, with 10 positions matching TRBD2. The CDR3 consists of 15 residues. J lost 6 bases, V lost 6 bases, and 8 bases had no gene match. CDR3 nucleotides: TGTGCCAGCAGCCTTCTAGCGGGGGATGTCAATGAGCAGTTCTTC. Protein: CASSLLAGDVNEQFF.

This clonotype appeared many times. The missing conserved phenylalanine or tryptophan at the end of this CDR3 makes a read error likely. The chain employs TRBV12-3 or TRBV12-4 and TRBJ1-2; D is uncertain. This CDR3 is built from 13 residues. V dropped 3 bases and J dropped 2 bases, with 7 bases sitting between them. CDR3 residues: CASSLWGNYGYTL. The CDR3 DNA sequence: TGTGCCAGCAGTTTGTGGGGAAACTATGGCTACACCCTC.

In this sample, this clonotype turned up many times. The chain has TRBV20-1 and TRBJ2-6; D is ambiguous. This CDR3 is 14 amino acids long. The germline V and J ends were trimmed by 5 bases and 4 bases, with 12 bases remaining between them. Germline CDR1 reads DFQATT; CDR2 reads SNEGSKA (reference sequence). CDR3 sequence (DNA): TGCAGTGCTTTGCTAGGATCCGGGGCCAACGTCCTGACTTTC. Translation: CSALLGSGANVLTF.

This clonotype appeared many times. The chain joins TRBV20-1 to TRBJ1-5, with 8 bases matching TRBD1. J gave up 2 bases and V 1 base, and 7 bases lay outside the gene matches. There are 16 residues in the CDR3. CDR1 and CDR2 (germline): DFQATT, SNEGSKA (reference sequence). The CDR3 reads CSARVRGRGGNQPQHF. The CDR3 DNA is TGCAGTGCTAGAGTCAGGGGGCGCGGTGGCAATCAGCCCCAGCATTTT.

In its sample, this clonotype was seen a few times. The chain joins TRBV5-1 to TRBJ2-3; maybe TRBD2 (5 bases). This CDR3 comprises 14 residues. V lost 2 bases and J lost 5, with 12 bases in between. The germline V gene encodes CDR1 SGHRS and CDR2 YFSETQ. The CDR3 here is CASSFGELGDTQYF. The DNA for the CDR3 is TGCGCCAGCAGCTTCGGGGAGCTAGGAGATACGCAGTATTTT.

The table lists this clonotype with a few counts. This chain links TRBV19 with TRBJ2-1; no reliable D call. CDR1 LNHDA and CDR2 SQIVND come from the germline V gene (reference sequence). V shed 1 base and J shed 3 bases, with 7 bases lying between them. The CDR3 extends over 14 amino acids. CDR3 loop: CASSIGNLYNEQFF. The CDR3 bases are TGTGCCAGTAGTATAGGTAACCTCTACAATGAGCAGTTCTTC.

There are many counts of this clonotype. This chain joins TRBV7-9 and TRBJ2-7, with D unclear. V lost 8 bases and J lost 5, with 13 bases in between. The CDR3 loop spans 12 amino acids. CDR1 is SEHNR and CDR2 is FQNEAQ in the germline V gene (reference sequence). CDR3 nucleotide sequence: TGTGCCAGCGTCCGTTTCGGAAACGAGCAGTACTTC. As protein: CASVRFGNEQYF.

Many counts were recorded for this clonotype. The V call is TRBV7-9, the J call TRBJ1-3; 9 bases line up with TRBD1. Germline values: CDR1 SEHNR, CDR2 FQNEAQ (reference sequence). V lost 6 bases to trimming and J lost 0 bases; unmatched junction nucleotides: 3. The CDR3 is 15 residues long. The CDR3, as DNA: TGTGCCAGCAGGTGGACAGGGGACTCTGGAAACACCATATATTTT. It encodes CASRWTGDSGNTIYF.

This clonotype has at least ten counts. This chain links TRBV12-3 or TRBV12-4 with TRBJ2-7; D gene uncertain. This CDR3 contains 14 residues. V was trimmed by 2 bases and J by 0 bases, leaving 8 bases between them. The CDR3 reads CASSLSRISYEQYF. The CDR3 DNA follows: TGTGCCAGCAGTTTAAGCCGCATCTCCTACGAGCAGTACTTC.

This clonotype was seen repeatedly, ten times or more. This chain links TRBV20-1 with TRBJ1-1; TRBD1 matches 8 bases. CDR1 and CDR2 from the germline V gene are DFQATT and SNEGSKA (reference sequence). There are 14 residues in the CDR3. V shed 2 bases and J 3 bases; nucleotides not matched to a gene: 5. The CDR3 is CSARNRGRDTEAFF. The DNA for the CDR3 is TGCAGTGCTAGAAACAGGGGGAGGGACACTGAAGCTTTCTTT.

This clonotype was seen many times. The chain links TRBV5-1 to TRBJ2-3; perhaps TRBD2 as D (6 bases). CDR1 is SGHRS and CDR2 is YFSETQ in the germline V gene. The CDR3 sequence is 14 residues long. Between the trimmed V and J ends, which lost 1 base and 6 bases, there was a span of 12 bases. The CDR3 DNA reads as TGCGCCAGCAGCTTGAGTGGGGGGTACGATACGCAGTATTTT. Amino acid sequence: CASSLSGGYDTQYF.

The sample holds many counts of this clonotype. The chain links TRBV20-1 to TRBJ1-5, with D unclear. Trimming stripped 3 bases from V and 3 bases from J, with 9 bases between. Germline CDR1 DFQATT, CDR2 SNEGSKA (reference sequence). The CDR3 has 13 amino acids. The CDR3, as DNA: TGCAGTGCTAGCGGAAGGGCCAATCAGCCCCAGCATTTT. Translation: CSASGRANQPQHF.

This clonotype was seen many times. This rearrangement joins TRBV15 to TRBJ2-2; possible D gene TRBD1, 6 bases. V was trimmed by 2 bases and J by 1 base, leaving 20 bases between them. The CDR3 covers 19 residues. Looked up from germline, CDR1 is LNHNV and CDR2 is YYDKDF (reference sequence). This chain's CDR3 is CATSRKTLRGRGNTGELFF. The DNA for the CDR3 is TGTGCCACCAGCAGAAAAACCCTGAGGGGCAGGGGGAACACCGGGGAGCTGTTTTTT.

This clonotype was observed a handful of times. The chain uses TRBV2 and TRBJ1-4, with 7 bases lining up with TRBD1. V dropped 9 bases and J dropped 4; count of bases not matched to a gene: 5. CDR3 length equals 13 residues. Germline V gene data show CDR1 as SNHLY and CDR2 as FYNNEI. The CDR3 DNA is TGTGCCAGAGGGGGCGTGGGTAATGAAAAACTGTTTTTT. Translation: CARGGVGNEKLFF.

The table lists this clonotype with many counts. In DNA form, the CDR3 reads TGTGCCAGCCGTGGGGTTTCGACTAATGAAAAACTGTTTTTT. Amino acids: CASRGVSTNEKLFF. The rearrangement joins TRBV5-6 to TRBJ1-4, with D uncertain. CDR3 length: 14 amino acids. V lost 7 bases to trimming and J lost 2 bases, with 12 bases between them. The germline V gene encodes CDR1 SGHDT and CDR2 YYEEEE.

The chain has TRBV19 and TRBJ2-3; the D gene is possibly TRBD1 (6 bases). Trimming removed 5 bases from V and 8 bases from J, with 11 bases in between. Germline loops: CDR1 LNHDA, CDR2 SQIVND (reference sequence). This CDR3 comprises 12 residues. This CDR3 reads CASSVKQGTQYF. The DNA of the CDR3 is TGTGCCAGTAGTGTGAAACAGGGTACGCAGTATTTT.

As regards this clonotype: A read error may be the cause here, since a much bigger clone is one base away. V and J are TRBV7-6 and TRBJ1-1; perhaps TRBD1 as D (5 bases). Germline CDR1 SGHVS, CDR2 FNYEAQ. This CDR3 is 13 amino acids long. V was shortened by 4 bases and J by 4 bases, with 10 bases between the two germline ends. This CDR3 is CASSWGGITEAFF. DNA for the CDR3: TGTGCCAGCAGCTGGGGGGGGATCACTGAAGCTTTCTTT.

The table lists this clonotype with a few counts. The CDR3 region has the DNA TGTGCCAGCAGTTACAGATTGAGGCGGAAACATCAGCAAAACATTCAGTACTTC. Its protein is CASSYRLRRKHQQNIQYF. The chain links TRBV6-2 or TRBV6-3 to TRBJ2-4; no clear D. V dropped 2 bases and J dropped 5 bases, with 22 bases sitting between them. The CDR3 covers 18 residues. Germline-derived CDR1 and CDR2 are MNHEY and SVGEGT.

Many counts were recorded for this clonotype. This chain joins TRBV20-1 and TRBJ2-7; D call uncertain. The CDR3 consists of 14 residues. The germline V gene encodes CDR1 DFQATT and CDR2 SNEGSKA (reference sequence). V was shortened by 4 bases and J by 2 bases, with 15 bases between the two germline ends. The CDR3 sequence: CSATDGLLTYEQYF. CDR3 bases: TGCAGTGCTACCGATGGGCTTCTAACCTACGAGCAGTACTTC.

This clonotype has ten or more counts. CDR3 protein: CASSLAGRSPDTQYF. The DNA for the CDR3 is TGTGCCAGCAGCTTGGCCGGCAGAAGCCCAGATACGCAGTATTTT. This sequence joins TRBV5-5 and TRBJ2-3; no firm D call. Looked up from germline, CDR1 is SGHKS and CDR2 is YYEKEE (reference sequence). The CDR3 consists of 15 residues. Trimming shortened V by 0 bases and J by 4 bases, and 12 bases separated the two germline ends. Variable domain in full (rest from reference TRBV5-5 and TRBJ2-3): DAGVTQSPTHLIKTRGQQVTLRCSPISGHKSVSWYQQVLGQGPQFIFQYYEKEERGRGNFPDRFSARQFPNYSSELNVNALLLGDSALYLCASSLAGRSPDTQYFGPGTRLTVL.